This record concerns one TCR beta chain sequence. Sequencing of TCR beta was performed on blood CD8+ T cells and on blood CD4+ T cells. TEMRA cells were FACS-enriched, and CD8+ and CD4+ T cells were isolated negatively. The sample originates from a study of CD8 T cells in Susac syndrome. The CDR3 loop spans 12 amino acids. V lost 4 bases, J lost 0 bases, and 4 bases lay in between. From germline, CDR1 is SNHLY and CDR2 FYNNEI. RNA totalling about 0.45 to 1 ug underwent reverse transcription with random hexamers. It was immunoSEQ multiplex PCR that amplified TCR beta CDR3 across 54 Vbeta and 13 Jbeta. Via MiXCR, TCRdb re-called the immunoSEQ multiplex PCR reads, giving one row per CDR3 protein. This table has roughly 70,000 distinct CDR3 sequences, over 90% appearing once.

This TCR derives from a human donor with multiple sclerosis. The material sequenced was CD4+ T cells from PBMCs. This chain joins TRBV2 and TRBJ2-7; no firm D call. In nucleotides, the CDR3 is TGTGCCAGCAGTGGGACCTCCTACGAGCAGTACTTC. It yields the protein CASSGTSYEQYF.